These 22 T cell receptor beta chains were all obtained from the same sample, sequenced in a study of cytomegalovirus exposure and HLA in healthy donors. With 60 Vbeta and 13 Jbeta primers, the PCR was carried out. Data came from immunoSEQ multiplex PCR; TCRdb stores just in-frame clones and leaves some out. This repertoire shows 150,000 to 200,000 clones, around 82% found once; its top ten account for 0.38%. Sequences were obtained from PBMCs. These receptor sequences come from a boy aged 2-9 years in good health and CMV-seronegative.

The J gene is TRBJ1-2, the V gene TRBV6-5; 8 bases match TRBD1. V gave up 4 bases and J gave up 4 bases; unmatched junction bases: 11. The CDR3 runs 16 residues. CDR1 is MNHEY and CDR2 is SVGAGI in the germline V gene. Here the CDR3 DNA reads TGTGCCAGCAGTTTCCTTAAGACAGGGGCGATCTATGGCTACACCTTC. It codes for CASSFLKTGAIYGYTF.

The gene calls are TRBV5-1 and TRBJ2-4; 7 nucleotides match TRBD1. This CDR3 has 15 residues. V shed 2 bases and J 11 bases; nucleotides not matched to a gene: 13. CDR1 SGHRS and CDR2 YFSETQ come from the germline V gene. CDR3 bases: TGCGCCAGCAGCTTAAGACAGGGTCCCGAGCGATTTCAGTACTTC. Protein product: CASSLRQGPERFQYF.

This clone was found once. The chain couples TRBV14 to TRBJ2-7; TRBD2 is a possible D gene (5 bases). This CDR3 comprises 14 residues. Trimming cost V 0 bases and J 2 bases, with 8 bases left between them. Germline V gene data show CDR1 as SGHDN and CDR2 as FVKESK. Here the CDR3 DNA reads TGTGCCAGCAGCCAAGATCCGGGGACCTACGAGCAGTACTTC. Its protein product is CASSQDPGTYEQYF.

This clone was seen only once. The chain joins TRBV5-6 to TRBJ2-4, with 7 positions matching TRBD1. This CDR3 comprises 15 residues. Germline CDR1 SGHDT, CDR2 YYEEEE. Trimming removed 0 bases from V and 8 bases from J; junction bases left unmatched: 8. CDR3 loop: CASSLGGGAVDIQYF. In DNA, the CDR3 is TGTGCCAGCAGCTTGGGAGGGGGCGCGGTAGACATTCAGTACTTC.

The CDR3, as DNA: TGTGCCAGCAGCGTAGGAGCGGTTCAAGAGACCCAGTACTTC. Encoded protein: CASSVGAVQETQYF. V is TRBV9 and J is TRBJ2-5; TRBD2 is a possible D gene (5 bases). The germline V gene encodes CDR1 SGDLS and CDR2 YYNGEE. Trimming removed 0 bases from V and 2 bases from J, with 8 bases in between. The CDR3 has 14 amino acids.

In DNA, the CDR3 is TGTGCCAGCAGTGACCGGGACTACGCCTACGAGCAGTACTTC. Residues: CASSDRDYAYEQYF. The chain joins TRBV6-5 to TRBJ2-7, with 7 bases that match TRBD2. CDR1 is MNHEY and CDR2 is SVGAGI in the germline V gene. The J segment lost 2 bases and the V segment lost 5 bases, leaving 6 bases of the junction unmatched. The CDR3 is 14 residues long.

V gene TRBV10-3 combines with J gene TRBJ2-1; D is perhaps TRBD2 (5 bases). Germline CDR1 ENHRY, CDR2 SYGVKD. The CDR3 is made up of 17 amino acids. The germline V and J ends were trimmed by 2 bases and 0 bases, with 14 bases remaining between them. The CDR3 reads CAISETRTRSSYNEQFF. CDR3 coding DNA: TGTGCCATCAGTGAGACCCGTACTAGAAGCTCCTACAATGAGCAGTTCTTC.

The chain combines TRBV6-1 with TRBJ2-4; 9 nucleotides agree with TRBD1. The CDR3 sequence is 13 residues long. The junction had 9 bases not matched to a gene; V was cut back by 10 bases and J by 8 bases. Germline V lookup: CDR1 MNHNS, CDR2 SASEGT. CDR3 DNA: TGTGCCATCGACCGGGACAGGGAACACATTCAGTACTTC. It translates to CAIDRDREHIQYF.

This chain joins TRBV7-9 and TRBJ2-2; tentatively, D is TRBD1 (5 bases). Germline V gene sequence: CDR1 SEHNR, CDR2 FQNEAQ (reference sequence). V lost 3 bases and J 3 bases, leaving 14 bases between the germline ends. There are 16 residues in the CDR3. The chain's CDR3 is CASSFFRVEDTGELFF. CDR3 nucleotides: TGTGCCAGCAGCTTTTTCAGGGTAGAGGACACCGGGGAGCTGTTTTTT.

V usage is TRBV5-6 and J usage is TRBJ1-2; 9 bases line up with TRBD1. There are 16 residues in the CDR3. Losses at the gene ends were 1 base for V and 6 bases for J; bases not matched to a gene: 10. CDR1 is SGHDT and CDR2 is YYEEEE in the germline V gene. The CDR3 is CASSLPMTGGGNGYTF. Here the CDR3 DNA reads TGTGCCAGCAGCTTGCCTATGACAGGGGGAGGAAATGGCTACACCTTC.

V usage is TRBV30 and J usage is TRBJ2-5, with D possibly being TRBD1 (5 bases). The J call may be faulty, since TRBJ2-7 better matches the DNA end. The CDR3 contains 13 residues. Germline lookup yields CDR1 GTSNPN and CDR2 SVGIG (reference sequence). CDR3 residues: CAGNLGASYEQYF. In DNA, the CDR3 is TGTGCCGGAAACCTTGGGGCCTCCTACGAGCAGTACTTC.

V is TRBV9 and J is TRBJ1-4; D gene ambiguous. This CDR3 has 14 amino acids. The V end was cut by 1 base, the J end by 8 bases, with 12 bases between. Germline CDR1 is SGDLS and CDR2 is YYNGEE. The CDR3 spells CASSVLPRSEKLFF. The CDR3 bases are TGTGCCAGCAGCGTATTGCCACGGAGCGAAAAACTGTTTTTT.

CDR3 DNA: TGCGCCAGCAGTGAAGCGGGAGCCTACGAGCAGTACTTC. It is translated as CASSEAGAYEQYF. The chain has TRBV10-1 and TRBJ2-7; 8 positions match TRBD2. Losses at the gene ends were 3 bases for V and 2 bases for J; bases not matched to a gene: 0. In germline, CDR1 is WNHNN, CDR2 SYGVQD (reference sequence). The CDR3 runs 13 residues.

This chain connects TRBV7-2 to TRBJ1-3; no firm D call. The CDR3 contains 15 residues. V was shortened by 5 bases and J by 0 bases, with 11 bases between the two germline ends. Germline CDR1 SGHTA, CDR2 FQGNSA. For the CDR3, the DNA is TGTGCCAGCAGCCTACCAGGCTCCTCTGGAAACACCATATATTTT. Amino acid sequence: CASSLPGSSGNTIYF.

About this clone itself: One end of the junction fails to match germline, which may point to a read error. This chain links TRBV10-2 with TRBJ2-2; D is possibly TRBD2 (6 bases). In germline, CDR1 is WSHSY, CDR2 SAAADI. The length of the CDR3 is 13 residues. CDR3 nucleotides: TGCGCCACCCCAGGAGGGACCCCTGGGGGGCTGTTTTTT. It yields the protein CATPGGTPGGLFF.

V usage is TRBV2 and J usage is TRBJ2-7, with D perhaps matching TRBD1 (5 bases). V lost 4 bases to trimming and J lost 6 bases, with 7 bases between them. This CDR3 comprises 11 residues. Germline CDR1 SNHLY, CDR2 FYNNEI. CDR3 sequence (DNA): TGTGCCAGCAGTGGAAGGGGCGAGCAGTACTTC. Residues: CASSGRGEQYF.

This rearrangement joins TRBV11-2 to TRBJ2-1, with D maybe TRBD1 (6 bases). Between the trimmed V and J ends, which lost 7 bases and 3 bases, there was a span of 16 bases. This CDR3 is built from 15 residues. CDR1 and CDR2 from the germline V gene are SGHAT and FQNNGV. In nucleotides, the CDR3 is TGTGCCAGCACCCTAAGCCAGGGGTACTACAATGAGCAGTTCTTC. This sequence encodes CASTLSQGYYNEQFF.

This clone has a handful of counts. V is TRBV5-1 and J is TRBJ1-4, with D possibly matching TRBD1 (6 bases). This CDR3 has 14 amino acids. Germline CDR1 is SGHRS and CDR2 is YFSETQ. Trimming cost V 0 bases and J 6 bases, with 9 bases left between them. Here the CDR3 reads CASSLERTDEKLFF. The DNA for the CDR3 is TGCGCCAGCAGCTTGGAAAGGACAGATGAAAAACTGTTTTTT.

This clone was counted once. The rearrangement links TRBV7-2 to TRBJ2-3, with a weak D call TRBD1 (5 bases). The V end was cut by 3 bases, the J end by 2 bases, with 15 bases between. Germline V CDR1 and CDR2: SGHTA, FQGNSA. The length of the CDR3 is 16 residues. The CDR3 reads CASSFPSGPLTDTQYF. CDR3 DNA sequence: TGTGCCAGCAGCTTTCCCTCAGGGCCCCTCACAGATACGCAGTATTTT.

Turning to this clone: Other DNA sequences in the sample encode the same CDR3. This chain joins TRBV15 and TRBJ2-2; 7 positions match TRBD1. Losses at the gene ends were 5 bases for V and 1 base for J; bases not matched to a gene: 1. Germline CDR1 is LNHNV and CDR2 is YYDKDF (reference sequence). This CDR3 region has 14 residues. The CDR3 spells CATSRDRNTGELFF. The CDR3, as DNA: TGTGCCACCAGCCGGGACAGGAACACCGGGGAGCTGTTTTTT. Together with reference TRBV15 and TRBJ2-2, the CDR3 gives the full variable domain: DAMVIQNPRYQVTQFGKPVTLSCSQTLNHNVMYWYQQKSSQAPKLLFHYYDKDFNNEADTPDNFQSRRPNTSFCFLDIRSPGLGDTAMYLCATSRDRNTGELFFGEGSRLTVL.

CDR3 nucleotide sequence: TGTGCCAGTAGTTCACCGAGGGGGCAGGGCTACACCTTC. Translation: CASSSPRGQGYTF. The chain recombines TRBV19 with TRBJ1-2, with TRBD1 matching 7 bases. Per the germline V gene, CDR1 is LNHDA and CDR2 is SQIVND (reference sequence). Trimming at V came to 5 bases and at J to 8 bases, leaving 8 bases not matched to a gene. The CDR3 is 13 residues long.

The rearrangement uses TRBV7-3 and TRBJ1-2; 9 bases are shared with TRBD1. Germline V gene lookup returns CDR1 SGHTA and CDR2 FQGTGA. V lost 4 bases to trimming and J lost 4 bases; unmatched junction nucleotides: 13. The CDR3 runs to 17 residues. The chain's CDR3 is CASSSTPGTGRGYGYTF. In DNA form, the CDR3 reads TGTGCCAGCAGCTCTACGCCTGGGACAGGGAGGGGCTATGGCTACACCTTC.